One and the same sample provided the 15 T cell receptor beta chains below, sequenced in a study of cytomegalovirus exposure and HLA in healthy donors. In the PCR, 60 Vbeta and 13 Jbeta primers were used. Produced via immunoSEQ multiplex PCR; TCRdb's table is partial and in-frame only. The data contain 150,000 to 200,000 clones, more than 80% of them singletons. Source material: PBMCs. The receptors originated from a boy aged 5 to 17 in good health and CMV-seronegative.

This clone was counted between two and nine times. The V call is TRBV15, the J call TRBJ2-5; weak D call: TRBD1 (5 bases). The germline CDR1 and CDR2 sequences are LNHNV and YYDKDF (reference sequence). This CDR3 has 16 residues. V was pared by 1 base and J by 5 bases, with 17 bases between. As DNA, the CDR3 is TGTGCCACCAGCAGAGCAATAGGGCAGGGTGGGGAGACCCAGTACTTC. As protein: CATSRAIGQGGETQYF.

The rearrangement uses TRBV7-9 and TRBJ1-5; 7 nucleotides agree with TRBD1. This CDR3 is built from 18 residues. The germline gives CDR1 SEHNR, CDR2 FQNEAQ (reference sequence). After removal of 1 base from V and 0 bases from J, the junction contained 9 bases not matched to a gene. The CDR3 spells CASSLGTGTELSNQPQHF. CDR3 DNA: TGTGCCAGCAGCTTAGGGACCGGGACAGAGCTTAGCAATCAGCCCCAGCATTTT. The whole variable domain, remainder taken from reference TRBV7-9 and TRBJ1-5, is DTGVSQNPRHKITKRGQNVTFRCDPISEHNRLYWYRQTLGQGPEFLTYFQNEAQLEKSRLLSDRFSAERPKGSFSTLEIQRTEQGDSAMYLCASSLGTGTELSNQPQHFGDGTRLSIL.

This chain uses TRBV30 with TRBJ1-1; 8 bases are shared with TRBD1. CDR1 and CDR2 from the germline V gene are GTSNPN and SVGIG (reference sequence). CDR3 length: 13 residues. V shed 3 bases, J shed 9 bases, and the junction held 9 bases outside the gene matches. CDR3 loop: CAWRDTGGRKAFF. The DNA of the CDR3 is TGTGCCTGGAGGGATACAGGGGGAAGAAAAGCTTTCTTT.

The V gene is TRBV15, the J gene TRBJ2-6, with D possibly matching TRBD1 (6 bases). The length of the CDR3 is 17 residues. The V gene lost 4 bases and the J gene lost 4 bases, with 17 bases spanning the gap. Germline values: CDR1 LNHNV, CDR2 YYDKDF (reference sequence). The CDR3 DNA follows: TGTGCCACCAGCACAGATTACTCAGGGGACGGGGCCAACGTCCTGACTTTC. Translated, it gives CATSTDYSGDGANVLTF.

V and J are TRBV5-1 and TRBJ1-2; D is undetermined. The V gene's germline CDR1 is SGHRS and CDR2 YFSETQ. The V and J ends lost 0 bases and 3 bases respectively, with 9 bases between them. This CDR3 has 14 residues. CDR3 in DNA: TGCGCCAGCAGCTTGGGAAGCGGGTACTATGGCTACACCTTC. Its protein product is CASSLGSGYYGYTF. The full variable domain, with the rest looked up from reference TRBV5-1 and TRBJ1-2, is KAGVTQTPRYLIKTRGQQVTLSCSPISGHRSVSWYQQTPGQGLQFLFEYFSETQRNKGNFPGRFSGRQFSNSRSEMNVSTLELGDSALYLCASSLGSGYYGYTFGSGTRLTVV.

Only a few counts were recorded for this clone. The chain carries TRBV7-2 and TRBJ2-7, with 7 nucleotides matching TRBD1. J lost 4 bases, V lost 2 bases, and 8 bases had no gene match. The germline V gene has CDR1 SGHTA and CDR2 FQGNSA. There are 15 residues in the CDR3. CDR3 nucleotide sequence: TGTGCCAGCAGCTTACTTACAGGGGATCGGTACGAGCAGTACTTC. Its translation: CASSLLTGDRYEQYF.

The rearrangement uses TRBV2 and TRBJ1-4; TRBD1 matches at 8 bases. Germline V gene data show CDR1 as SNHLY and CDR2 as FYNNEI. Germline trimming cut 3 bases from V and 6 bases from J; bases unmatched to any gene: 6. The CDR3 totals 15 residues. Here the CDR3 reads CASSDRGQDYEKLFF. CDR3 in DNA: TGTGCCAGCAGTGACAGGGGGCAGGATTATGAAAAACTGTTTTTT.

This chain connects TRBV9 to TRBJ2-1, with a weak D call TRBD1 (6 bases). The CDR3 extends over 14 amino acids. The germline V gene encodes CDR1 SGDLS and CDR2 YYNGEE. The V end was cut by 4 bases, the J end by 4 bases, with 12 bases between. The CDR3 is CASSLRDTYNEQFF. In nucleotides, the CDR3 is TGTGCCAGCAGCCTCCGGGACACTTACAATGAGCAGTTCTTC.

V usage is TRBV7-8 and J usage is TRBJ1-2, with D possibly matching TRBD1 (6 bases). This CDR3 is built from 15 residues. The V gene's germline CDR1 is SGHVS and CDR2 FQNEAQ. Trimming stripped 1 base from V and 1 base from J, with 10 bases between. CDR3 in DNA: TGTGCCAGCAGCTTAGGCGCAGGGGATAACTATGGCTACACCTTC. This encodes CASSLGAGDNYGYTF.

The V call is TRBV6-5, the J call TRBJ2-3, with 8 bases identical to TRBD1. The CDR3 spans 15 residues. V shed 5 bases and J 1 base; nucleotides not matched to a gene: 5. CDR1 and CDR2 from the germline V gene are MNHEY and SVGAGI. This CDR3 is CASSPTGVGTDTQYF. CDR3 DNA: TGTGCCAGCAGTCCGACAGGGGTTGGCACAGATACGCAGTATTTT.

The chain is built from TRBV6-5 and TRBJ2-5; possibly TRBD2 for D (5 bases). The CDR3 contains 16 residues. Germline lookup yields CDR1 MNHEY and CDR2 SVGAGI. V lost 0 bases and J 5 bases, leaving 16 bases between the germline ends. In DNA form, the CDR3 reads TGTGCCAGCAGTTACTCGCCTAGCTTGGTGGGGGAGACCCAGTACTTC. Translation: CASSYSPSLVGETQYF.

The CDR3 nucleotides are TGTGCCAGCAGCCCTAGACAGGTTCTCTCTGGAAACACCATATATTTT. It encodes CASSPRQVLSGNTIYF. The V call is TRBV11-2, the J call TRBJ1-3; maybe TRBD1 (6 bases). The CDR3 loop spans 16 amino acids. Germline values: CDR1 SGHAT, CDR2 FQNNGV. V was cut by 5 bases and J by 0 bases, with 14 bases left in between.

The CDR3 region has the DNA TGTGCCACCAGCAGCGGACAGACCTATGGCTACACCTTC. As protein: CATSSGQTYGYTF. The genes are TRBV15 and TRBJ1-2, with a tentative D call TRBD1 (6 bases). Germline V gives CDR1 LNHNV, CDR2 YYDKDF (reference sequence). CDR3 length: 13 amino acids. The V end lost 3 bases, the J end lost 4 bases, and 9 bases lay between the germline ends.

V is TRBV4-3 and J is TRBJ1-4, with a tentative D call TRBD1 (6 bases). Per germline, CDR1 LGHNA and CDR2 YSLEER. Trimming cost V 0 bases and J 6 bases, with 11 bases left between them. This CDR3 is 15 amino acids long. The CDR3 region is CASSQDSTGHEKLFF. CDR3 coding DNA: TGCGCCAGCAGCCAAGATAGTACAGGGCATGAAAAACTGTTTTTT.

This clone showed up just a few times. Written as DNA, the CDR3 is TGTGCCAGCAGCTTATTTAAGGCGGGGAAGTGGGATGAGCAGTTCTTC. Protein: CASSLFKAGKWDEQFF. V gene TRBV11-3 combines with J gene TRBJ2-1; a possible D gene is TRBD2 (6 bases). V dropped 2 bases and J dropped 8 bases, with 19 bases sitting between them. The CDR3 is 16 residues long. The germline V gene has CDR1 SGHNT and CDR2 YENEEA.